This is a list of T cell receptor beta chains from one sample in a study of T cells after posttransplantation cyclophosphamide. Some clones are missing from TCRdb's copy, which holds only in-frame ones; the method was immunoSEQ multiplex PCR. The sample presents tens of thousands of clones, none singletons. The sample consisted of PBMCs. All receptors come from a woman aged 60-70 years in good health, CMV-negative, and a related stem cell transplant donor. CDR3s include the opening cysteine and the closing phenylalanine or tryptophan. D genes are given only for firm matches. The size of a clone is reported for some rows only, either as once, few or many, or as a class for expanded clones.

clone size,V gene,J gene,D gene,CDR3 protein,CDR3 DNA
many,TRBV5-8,TRBJ1-5,TRBD1,CASRLTGQGHNQPQHF,TGTGCCAGCAGGCTGACCGGACAGGGTCACAATCAGCCCCAGCATTTT
many,TRBV18,TRBJ1-1,.,CASSPTMDTNTEAFF,TGTGCCAGCTCACCGACAATGGACACGAACACTGAAGCTTTCTTT
many,TRBV9,TRBJ2-3,.,CASSVSQGTDTQYF,TGTGCCAGCAGCGTATCGCAGGGCACAGATACGCAGTATTTT
many,TRBV9,TRBJ2-4,TRBD2,CASSATSGEQYF,TGTGCCAGCAGTGCCACTAGCGGGGAACAGTACTTC
many,TRBV19,TRBJ2-7,.,CASAGQGRSEQYF,TGTGCCAGTGCGGGCCAGGGGCGCTCCGAGCAGTACTTC
many,TRBV7-9,TRBJ2-2,.,CASSLDLYTGELFF,TGTGCCAGCAGCTTAGATCTATACACCGGGGAGCTGTTTTTT
many,TRBV6-5,TRBJ2-2,TRBD2,CASSYAGAYTGELFF,TGTGCCAGCAGTTACGCGGGAGCATATACCGGGGAGCTGTTTTTT
many,TRBV19,TRBJ2-1,.,CASSRWPQQNEQFF,TGTGCCAGTAGTAGGTGGCCCCAACAAAATGAGCAGTTCTTC
many,TRBV9,TRBJ2-7,.,CASSEGLSGPQGEQYF,TGTGCCAGCAGCGAGGGACTTAGCGGACCCCAGGGAGAGCAGTACTTC
many,TRBV10-3,TRBJ1-2,TRBD1,CAIGGADYGYTF,TGTGCCATAGGGGGCGCGGACTATGGCTACACCTTC
many,TRBV5-6,TRBJ1-6,TRBD1,CASSPTGGKNSPLHF,TGTGCCAGCAGCCCCACAGGGGGCAAAAATTCACCCCTCCACTTT
many,TRBV27,TRBJ2-1,TRBD2,CASSLGRGGNEQFF,TGTGCCAGCAGTTTGGGCCGGGGGGGCAATGAGCAGTTCTTC
many,TRBV5-1,TRBJ2-5,.,CASSLSAAEETQYF,TGCGCCAGCAGCTTGTCGGCGGCGGAAGAGACCCAGTACTTC
few,TRBV7-2,TRBJ2-5,.,CASSLDGRGRETQYF,TGTGCCAGCAGCTTAGATGGTAGGGGGAGAGAGACCCAGTACTTC
many,TRBV18,TRBJ2-1,TRBD2,CASSPSGLAGGNEQFF,TGTGCCAGCTCACCCTCAGGACTAGCGGGAGGGAATGAGCAGTTCTTC
many,TRBV6-5,TRBJ1-2,.,CASSYSTSRAYGYTF,TGTGCCAGCAGTTACTCGACATCCCGAGCCTATGGCTACACCTTC
many,TRBV6-5,TRBJ2-3,TRBD2,CASSMTSYSTDTQYF,TGTGCCAGCAGCATGACTAGCTATAGCACAGATACGCAGTATTTT
many,TRBV5-1,TRBJ2-3,.,CASSLGGRDTQYF,TGCGCCAGCAGCCTTGGGGGGAGAGATACGCAGTATTTT
many,TRBV5-1,TRBJ2-7,TRBD2,CASSLGLAVHEQYF,TGCGCCAGCAGCTTGGGACTAGCAGTCCACGAGCAGTACTTC
many,TRBV7-2,TRBJ1-5,TRBD1,CASSLRDSDNSNQPQHF,TGTGCCAGCAGCCTCCGGGACAGCGACAATAGCAATCAGCCCCAGCATTTT
many,TRBV5-1,TRBJ1-2,TRBD1,CASSSQTGGYGGYTF,TGCGCCAGCAGCTCACAGACAGGGGGCTATGGTGGCTACACCTTC
many,TRBV4-3,TRBJ2-1,TRBD2,CASSPDSGSFNEQFF,TGCGCCAGCAGCCCAGATAGCGGGAGTTTCAATGAGCAGTTCTTC
many,TRBV7-9,TRBJ1-1,.,CASSLAVAVARAFF,TGTGCCAGCAGCTTAGCGGTGGCAGTTGCGAGGGCTTTCTTT
.,TRBV30,TRBJ2-7,.,CAWSVLPPYEQYF,TGTGCCTGGAGTGTACTGCCTCCCTACGAGCAGTACTTC
many,TRBV7-9,TRBJ2-3,TRBD1,CASSPGGGQYF,TGTGCCAGCAGCCCAGGGGGCGGGCAGTATTTT
many,TRBV18,TRBJ1-2,.,CASSPPDRNYGYTF,TGTGCCAGCTCACCACCGGACAGAAACTATGGCTACACCTTC
many,TRBV2,TRBJ2-3,TRBD1,CASRAATDRYGDTQYF,TGTGCCAGCAGGGCAGCTACGGACAGGTATGGGGATACGCAGTATTTT
many,TRBV6-1,TRBJ2-3,TRBD2,CASVLAGLDTQYF,TGTGCCAGCGTTCTAGCGGGGTTGGATACGCAGTATTTT
medium-sized,TRBV19,TRBJ2-1,TRBD2,CASSATSGSYNEQFF,TGTGCCAGTAGTGCCACTAGCGGCTCCTACAATGAGCAGTTCTTC
many,TRBV6-1,TRBJ1-6,.,CASSVETEPNSPLHF,TGTGCCAGCAGTGTTGAGACAGAGCCCAATTCACCCCTCCACTTT
many,TRBV19,TRBJ2-3,TRBD1,CASSIFRGPDTQYF,TGTGCCAGTAGTATTTTCAGGGGGCCAGATACGCAGTATTTT
many,TRBV29-1,TRBJ2-2,.,CSVATGANTGELFF,TGCAGCGTTGCTACAGGCGCGAACACCGGGGAGCTGTTTTTT
many,TRBV7-2,TRBJ2-5,TRBD1,CASSPGTGPETQYF,TGTGCCAGCAGCCCTGGGACAGGGCCGGAGACCCAGTACTTC
many,TRBV5-1,TRBJ1-1,.,CASSLSGVKFMNTEAFF,TGCGCCAGCAGCTTGTCGGGGGTCAAATTCATGAACACTGAAGCTTTCTTT
.,TRBV18,TRBJ2-1,TRBD1,CASSLGQPHNEQFF,TGTGCCAGCTCCCTGGGACAGCCCCACAATGAGCAGTTCTTC
many,TRBV27,TRBJ2-7,TRBD1,CASSLGRTGKRYEQYF,TGTGCCAGCAGTTTAGGCAGGACAGGGAAGAGGTACGAGCAGTACTTC
many,TRBV6-6,TRBJ1-3,TRBD1,CASSPAGTGAGNTIYF,TGTGCCAGCAGTCCCGCCGGGACAGGGGCTGGAAACACCATATATTTT
few,TRBV30,TRBJ1-2,.,CAWSVRGRPNYGYTF,TGTGCCTGGAGTGTAAGGGGGAGACCTAACTATGGCTACACCTTC
many,TRBV11-2,TRBJ2-7,.,CASSLDYAYEQYF,TGTGCCAGCAGCCTCGACTATGCCTACGAGCAGTACTTC
many,TRBV19,TRBJ2-7,.,CASSRAGEQYF,TGTGCCAGTTCTAGGGCGGGAGAGCAGTACTTC
many,TRBV28,TRBJ2-3,.,CATKGVGNTQYF,TGTGCCACTAAGGGGGTGGGTAATACGCAGTATTTT
many,TRBV4-3,TRBJ2-7,.,CASSDRGFEQYF,TGCGCCAGCAGCGATCGGGGATTCGAGCAGTACTTC
few,TRBV7-2,TRBJ2-5,.,CASSRDRSQETQYF,TGTGCCAGCAGCCGCGACAGGTCCCAAGAGACCCAGTACTTC
many,TRBV12-5,TRBJ2-1,TRBD2,CASGSGGAQNEQFF,TGTGCTAGTGGTAGCGGGGGGGCTCAAAATGAGCAGTTCTTC
many,TRBV19,TRBJ1-2,.,CASSIGGGNPPGYTF,TGTGCCAGTAGTATAGGTGGAGGCAATCCTCCGGGCTACACCTTC
many,TRBV4-3,TRBJ1-5,.,CASSQERSQPQHF,TGCGCCAGCAGCCAAGAACGTAGTCAGCCCCAGCATTTT
many,TRBV7-6,TRBJ2-2,TRBD2,CASSKAGPGELFF,TGTGCCAGCAGCAAAGCGGGGCCCGGGGAGCTGTTTTTT
many,TRBV11-3,TRBJ2-1,TRBD2,CASSPGPREGNEQFF,TGTGCCAGCAGCCCAGGGCCCCGGGAGGGCAATGAGCAGTTCTTC
.,TRBV7-9,TRBJ2-5,TRBD1,CASSSRDREAETQYF,TGTGCCAGCAGCTCCCGGGACAGGGAAGCGGAGACCCAGTACTTC